Following are 11 T cell receptor beta chains from one sample sequenced in a study of T cell responses to AZD1222 COVID-19 vaccine. This table comes from immunoSEQ multiplex PCR, and its TCRdb copy is limited to in-frame clones, with some not included. The sample contains 55,000 to 60,000 clones, around 85% of which appear only once. The sample here was peripheral blood, taken on day 0 of MenACWY control vaccination. These receptors were obtained from an adult in good health.

The gene calls are TRBV27 and TRBJ2-1, with TRBD2 identical over 10 bases. With 4 bases clipped from V and 6 bases from J, the junction kept 3 bases outside the gene matches. Germline V gives CDR1 MNHEY, CDR2 SMNVEV (reference sequence). The CDR3 has 14 residues. The CDR3 nucleotides are TGTGCCAGCAGTTATTTAGCGGGGGGCAATGAGCAGTTCTTC. The encoded protein is CASSYLAGGNEQFF.

This chain uses TRBV4-3 with TRBJ2-7, with a possible D match to TRBD1 (7 bases). Germline V lookup: CDR1 LGHNA, CDR2 YSLEER. V was cut by 0 bases and J by 5 bases, with 20 bases left in between. This CDR3 spans 17 amino acids. CDR3 in amino acids: CASSQDYGRGARDEQYF. In DNA form, the CDR3 reads TGCGCCAGCAGCCAAGATTACGGCAGGGGGGCTAGGGACGAGCAGTACTTC.

V gene TRBV18 combines with J gene TRBJ2-1; 10 nucleotides match TRBD1. V shed 4 bases, J shed 0 bases, and the junction held 3 bases outside the gene matches. Germline assignment: CDR1 KGHSH and CDR2 LQKENI. This CDR3 is built from 16 residues. The CDR3 loop reads CASSRRQGASYNEQFF. The CDR3 DNA follows: TGTGCCAGCTCACGACGACAGGGGGCCTCCTACAATGAGCAGTTCTTC.

The gene calls are TRBV5-6 and TRBJ2-1, with D maybe TRBD1 (6 bases). The CDR3 covers 16 residues. Germline V gives CDR1 SGHDT, CDR2 YYEEEE. The V end was cut by 1 base, the J end by 1 base, with 12 bases between. CDR3 loop: CASSLRGLGSYNEQFF. CDR3 DNA sequence: TGTGCCAGCAGCTTGAGGGGGTTAGGGTCCTACAATGAGCAGTTCTTC.

V is TRBV7-3 and J is TRBJ1-2, with D possibly matching TRBD1 (5 bases). Germline V gene sequence: CDR1 SGHTA, CDR2 FQGTGA. V lost 0 bases to trimming and J lost 4 bases, with 6 bases between them. CDR3 length: 13 residues. CDR3 protein: CASSLTDSYGYTF. In nucleotides, the CDR3 is TGTGCCAGCAGCTTAACCGACAGCTATGGCTACACCTTC.

This chain connects TRBV28 to TRBJ1-1; 9 positions agree with TRBD1. V shed 7 bases, J shed 4 bases, and the junction held 10 bases outside the gene matches. The CDR3 totals 15 residues. The germline V gene has CDR1 MDHEN and CDR2 SYDVKM. CDR3 sequence (DNA): TGTGCCAGCAACCCTAACAGGGGGCTTTTCACTGAAGCTTTCTTT. It translates to CASNPNRGLFTEAFF.

The V gene is TRBV28, the J gene TRBJ1-5, with 8 bases fitting TRBD1. The CDR3 contains 12 residues. Germline V gene sequence: CDR1 MDHEN, CDR2 SYDVKM. The ends lost 10 bases at V and 5 bases at J; junction bases unmatched: 4. The CDR3: CATRTGHQPQHF. The CDR3 bases are TGTGCCACCCGGACAGGGCATCAGCCCCAGCATTTT.

This chain links TRBV19 with TRBJ2-7; possible D gene TRBD2, 6 bases. The germline gives CDR1 LNHDA, CDR2 SQIVND (reference sequence). V gave up 5 bases and J gave up 3 bases, with 11 bases separating them. The CDR3 is made up of 13 amino acids. The CDR3 coding sequence is TGTGCCAGTAGTGTGGGGACTTTCTACGAGCAGTACTTC. This translates into CASSVGTFYEQYF.

V is TRBV4-2 and J is TRBJ2-7; maybe TRBD1 (6 bases). V lost 6 bases and J lost 7, with 19 bases in between. In germline, CDR1 is LGHNA, CDR2 YNFKEQ. The CDR3 runs 14 residues. CDR3 loop: CASSTSGQSGEQYF. The CDR3 DNA reads TGTGCCAGCAGTACCTCTGGACAGTCCGGGGAGCAGTACTTC.

The rearrangement joins TRBV6-6 to TRBJ2-3; D assignment may be TRBD1 or TRBD2 (5 bases each). The V end lost 6 bases, the J end lost 1 base, and 11 bases lay between the germline ends. The CDR3 covers 14 residues. Germline loops: CDR1 MNHNY, CDR2 SVGAGI (reference sequence). CDR3 sequence: CASSPRGGTDTQYF. The CDR3 region has the DNA TGTGCCAGCAGCCCCCGAGGGGGCACAGATACGCAGTATTTT.

This clone was seen a few times. The J gene is TRBJ2-1, the V gene TRBV20-1; a weak D match, TRBD2 (6 bases). Germline loops: CDR1 DFQATT, CDR2 SNEGSKA (reference sequence). The CDR3 runs to 11 residues. V lost 7 bases and J 8 bases, leaving 12 bases between the germline ends. CDR3 region: CSGGTPDEQFF. For the CDR3, the DNA is TGCAGTGGCGGGACGCCGGATGAGCAGTTCTTC.